Listed below are T cell receptor beta chains from one sample, sequenced in a study of CD8+ T cells in alopecia areata. Measured with immunoSEQ multiplex PCR; TCRdb has only the in-frame clones, and not every one. The sample has approximately 18,000 clones; approximately 59% are singletons. The specimen was skin, collected at week 4, from a patient treated with tofacitinib. The receptors here all came from a human donor with alopecia areata. CDR3s include the opening cysteine and the closing phenylalanine or tryptophan. A D gene is named only where the DNA matches it firmly. Where a row states a size, it is once, few, many or the class of an expanded clone; other rows omit it.

CDR3nt | CDR3aa | d_gene | v_gene | abundance | j_gene
TGCGCCAGCAGCCAAGATTTCGAGGTTGGGGAGCTGTTTTTT | CASSQDFEVGELFF | . | TRBV4-3 | . | TRBJ2-2
TGTGCCAGCAGCCAAGATTTTAGGAATAGTTTAAGCAATCAGCCCCAGCATTTT | CASSQDFRNSLSNQPQHF | . | TRBV4-2 | medium-sized | TRBJ1-5
TGCGCCAGCAGCACCGGGACGGTTGAAGCCTTCTTT | CASSTGTVEAFF | . | TRBV5-1 | once | TRBJ1-1
TGCGCCGGCAGCTGGGGATCGGATTCACCCCTCCACTTT | CAGSWGSDSPLHF | . | TRBV5-1 | . | TRBJ1-6
TGTGCCAGCTCACCACCGGGTCTAGCGGGGAGCACCGGGGAGCTGTTTTTT | CASSPPGLAGSTGELFF | TRBD2 | TRBV18 | . | TRBJ2-2
TGTGCCAGCAGCCCGCGGGGGGGGTCAGCTGAAGCTTTCTTT | CASSPRGGSAEAFF | . | TRBV9 | few | TRBJ1-1
TGTGCCAGCAGCAAAGGGACAGTCGGGACTGAAGCTTTCTTT | CASSKGTVGTEAFF | TRBD1 | TRBV5-4 | . | TRBJ1-1
TGTGCCAGCAGTTTAGCTAACACAGATACGCAGTATTTT | CASSLANTDTQYF | . | TRBV28 | few | TRBJ2-3
TGCGCCAGCAGGGAGGGACTAGCGGCGGTCTACAATGAGCAGTTCTTC | CASREGLAAVYNEQFF | TRBD2 | TRBV5-1 | . | TRBJ2-1
TGTGCCAGTAGTATAGTTGCGGGGGACGAGCAGTACTTC | CASSIVAGDEQYF | TRBD2 | TRBV19 | . | TRBJ2-7
TGTGCCAGCAGTCAATACGGGGGGGCCGGCAATGAGCAGTTCTTC | CASSQYGGAGNEQFF | TRBD2 | TRBV6-4 | . | TRBJ2-1
TGTGCCAGCAGTGCATCCCGGGACAGGGAATACACCTTC | CASSASRDREYTF | TRBD1 | TRBV2 | . | TRBJ1-2
TGTGCCAGTAGTGACGGGGGGGATACGCAGTATTTT | CASSDGGDTQYF | TRBD2 | TRBV19 | . | TRBJ2-3
TGCAGCGTTGAAACGGCATCCTACAATGAGCAGTTCTTC | CSVETASYNEQFF | . | TRBV29-1 | . | TRBJ2-1
TGTGCCAGCAGCACATTTAGCGGGGGGGCGGGGACCCAGTACTTC | CASSTFSGGAGTQYF | TRBD2 | TRBV9 | . | TRBJ2-5
TGTGCCAGCAGCCCCAGAGCGGGGGGTAGGCATGAGCAGTTCTTC | CASSPRAGGRHEQFF | TRBD2 | TRBV7-2 | few | TRBJ2-1
TGTGCCAGCTTCCCGGGGCCCCCCCGTTCCACAGATACGCAGTATTTT | CASFPGPPRSTDTQYF | . | TRBV7-2 | . | TRBJ2-3
TGTGCCAGCAGTCCAAGGGCGGCAGGGGCAAGCTATGGCTACACCTTC | CASSPRAAGASYGYTF | . | TRBV27 | . | TRBJ1-2
TGTGCCAGCAGCTTACCCCAAACGAGAACGCAGTATTTT | CASSLPQTRTQYF | . | TRBV7-2 | . | TRBJ2-3
TGCGCCAGCAGCTTGACGGGGGGAATAACCGGGGAGCTGTTTTTT | CASSLTGGITGELFF | TRBD2 | TRBV5-1 | medium-sized | TRBJ2-2
TGTGCCAGTAGGGGCTCTGGGGCCAACGTCCTGACTTTC | CASRGSGANVLTF | . | TRBV19 | . | TRBJ2-6
TGTGCCAGCAGCCTCTATGAGAAGACCTACGAGCAGTACTTC | CASSLYEKTYEQYF | . | TRBV28 | . | TRBJ2-7
TGTGCCAGCAGCTCCTGGACACGGAAGAATGAAAAACTGTTTTTT | CASSSWTRKNEKLFF | . | TRBV5-8 | once | TRBJ1-4
TGTGCCAGCAGCTTGGGAACCTCAAGCTCCTACAATGAGCAGTTCTTC | CASSLGTSSSYNEQFF | . | TRBV5-4 | . | TRBJ2-1
TGTGCCAGCAGCAAAGGACAGGGAGGAACCTACGAGCAGTACTTC | CASSKGQGGTYEQYF | TRBD1 | TRBV2 | . | TRBJ2-7
TGTGCCAGCAGCTTATATGGGCTGAACACTGAAGCTTTCTTT | CASSLYGLNTEAFF | . | TRBV7-2 | . | TRBJ1-1
TGTGCCAGCAGCTTGGGCGGGGGGGGCGGACCAGATACGCAGTATTTT | CASSLGGGGGPDTQYF | TRBD2 | TRBV7-3 | few | TRBJ2-3
TGTGCCAGCAGCTCCGCCGAGACAGGAACCTACGAGCAGTACTTC | CASSSAETGTYEQYF | . | TRBV6-6 | few | TRBJ2-7
TGTGCCACCAGCAGAGATCGGCAGGATCTCTATGGCTACACCTTC | CATSRDRQDLYGYTF | . | TRBV15 | . | TRBJ1-2
TGTGCCAGCAGTCCCGACAGGGTGACCTACGAGCAGTACTTC | CASSPDRVTYEQYF | . | TRBV21-1 | . | TRBJ2-7
TGTGCCAGCAGCCCGAGACTAGTACAGGTCGGGCATACGCAGTATTTT | CASSPRLVQVGHTQYF | . | TRBV7-2 | . | TRBJ2-3